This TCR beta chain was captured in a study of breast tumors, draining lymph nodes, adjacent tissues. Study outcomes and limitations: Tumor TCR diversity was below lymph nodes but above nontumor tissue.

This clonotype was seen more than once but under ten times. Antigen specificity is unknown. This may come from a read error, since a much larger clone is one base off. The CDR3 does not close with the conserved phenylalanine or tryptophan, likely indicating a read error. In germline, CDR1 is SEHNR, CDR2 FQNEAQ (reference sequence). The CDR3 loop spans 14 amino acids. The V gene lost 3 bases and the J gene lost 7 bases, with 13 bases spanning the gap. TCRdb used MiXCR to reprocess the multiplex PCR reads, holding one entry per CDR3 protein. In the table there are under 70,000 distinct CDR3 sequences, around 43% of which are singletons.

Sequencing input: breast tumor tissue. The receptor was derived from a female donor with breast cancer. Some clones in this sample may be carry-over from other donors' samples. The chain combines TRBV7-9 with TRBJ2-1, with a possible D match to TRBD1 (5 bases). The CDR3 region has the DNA TGTGCCAGCAGCTTGTCGGCAGGGCTTAATGAGCAGTTCCTC. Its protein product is CASSLSAGLNEQFL.